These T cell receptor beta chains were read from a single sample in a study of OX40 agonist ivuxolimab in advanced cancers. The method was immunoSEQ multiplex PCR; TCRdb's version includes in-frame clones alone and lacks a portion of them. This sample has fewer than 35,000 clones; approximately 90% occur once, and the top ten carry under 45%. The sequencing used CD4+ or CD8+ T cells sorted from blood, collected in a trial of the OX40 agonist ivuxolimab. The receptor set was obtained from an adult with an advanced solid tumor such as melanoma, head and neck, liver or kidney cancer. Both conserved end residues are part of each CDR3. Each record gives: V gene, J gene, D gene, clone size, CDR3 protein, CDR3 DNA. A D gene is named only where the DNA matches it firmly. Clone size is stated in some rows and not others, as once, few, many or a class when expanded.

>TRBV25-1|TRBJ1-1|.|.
CAILGQVPKYTEAFF
TGTGCCATTTTGGGGCAGGTTCCTAAGTACACTGAAGCTTTCTTT
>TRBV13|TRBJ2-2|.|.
CASSHQAGANTGELFF
TGTGCCAGCAGCCACCAGGCAGGGGCGAACACCGGGGAGCTGTTTTTT
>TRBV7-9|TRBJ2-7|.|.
CASSFGTSVGHEQYF
TGTGCCAGCAGCTTCGGGACATCCGTGGGCCACGAGCAGTACTTC
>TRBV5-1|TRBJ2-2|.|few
CASSLASGLTGELFF
TGCGCCAGCAGTCTAGCTTCTGGGCTCACCGGGGAGCTGTTTTTT
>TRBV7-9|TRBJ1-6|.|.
CASSEDGLRSSYNSPLHF
TGTGCCAGCAGCGAAGACGGCCTACGGAGCTCCTATAATTCACCCCTCCACTTT
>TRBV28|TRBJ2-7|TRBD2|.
CASSPLIGPRRLAGGEQYF
TGTGCCAGCAGCCCTTTAATAGGGCCGAGAAGACTAGCGGGAGGCGAGCAGTACTTC
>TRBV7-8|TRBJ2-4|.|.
CASSLAPAGNIAKNIQYF
TGTGCCAGCAGCTTAGCCCCCGCGGGAAATATAGCCAAAAACATTCAGTACTTC
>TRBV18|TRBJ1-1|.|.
CASSFEGGNTEAFF
TGTGCCAGCTCATTTGAGGGGGGTAACACTGAAGCTTTCTTT
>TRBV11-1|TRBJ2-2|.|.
CASSLAGAGTGELFF
TGTGCCAGCAGCTTAGCCGGGGCTGGCACCGGGGAGCTGTTTTTT
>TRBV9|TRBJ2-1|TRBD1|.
CASSVEGTGGYNEQFF
TGTGCCAGCAGCGTAGAAGGGACAGGGGGCTACAATGAGCAGTTCTTC
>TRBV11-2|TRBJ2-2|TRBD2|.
CASSSWTSGTNTGELFF
TGTGCCAGCAGCTCCTGGACTAGCGGGACGAACACCGGGGAGCTGTTTTTT
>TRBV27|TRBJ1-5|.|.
CASSPRPNQPQHF
TGTGCCAGCAGTCCCAGGCCGAATCAGCCCCAGCATTTT
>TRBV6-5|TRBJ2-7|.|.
CASRLIYEQYF
TGTGCCAGCAGGCTAATCTACGAGCAGTACTTC
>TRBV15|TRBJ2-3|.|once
CATSSRPSSTDTQYF
TGTGCCACCAGCAGTAGACCCAGTAGCACAGATACGCAGTATTTT
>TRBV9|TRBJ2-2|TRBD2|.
CASSVKPSGGATNTGELFF
TGTGCCAGCAGCGTGAAGCCAAGCGGGGGAGCTACGAACACCGGGGAGCTGTTTTTT
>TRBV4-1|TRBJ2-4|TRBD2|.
CASSPMTSGGAKNIQYF
TGCGCCAGCAGCCCTATGACTAGCGGGGGAGCCAAAAACATTCAGTACTTC
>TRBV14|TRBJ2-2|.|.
CASSPSSGELFF
TGTGCCAGCAGCCCCTCTTCCGGGGAGCTGTTTTTT
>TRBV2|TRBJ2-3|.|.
CASSDGVARYF
TGTGCCAGCAGTGATGGGGTCGCCCGGTATTTT
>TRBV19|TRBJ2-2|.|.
CASLRLMTGELFF
TGTGCCAGTCTGAGACTAATGACCGGGGAGCTGTTTTTT
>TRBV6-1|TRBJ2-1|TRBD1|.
CASDRANEQFF
TGTGCCAGCGACAGGGCGAATGAGCAGTTCTTC
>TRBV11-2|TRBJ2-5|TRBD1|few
CASSLWTGQQETQYF
TGTGCCAGCAGCTTATGGACAGGTCAGCAAGAGACCCAGTACTTC
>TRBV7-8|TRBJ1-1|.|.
CASSLVRAIINTEAFF
TGTGCCAGCAGCTTAGTGAGGGCAATTATAAACACTGAAGCTTTCTTT
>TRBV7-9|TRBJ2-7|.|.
CASRATSYEQYF
TGTGCCAGCAGGGCCACCAGCTACGAGCAGTACTTC
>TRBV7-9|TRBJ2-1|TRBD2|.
CASSQSPLAGDEQFF
TGTGCCAGCAGCCAAAGTCCTCTAGCGGGAGATGAGCAGTTCTTC
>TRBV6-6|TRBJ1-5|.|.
CASSYPARRQPQHF
TGTGCCAGCAGTTACCCCGCACGGAGACAGCCCCAGCATTTT
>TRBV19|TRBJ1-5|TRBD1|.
CASSMAQGADQPQHF
TGTGCCAGTAGTATGGCACAGGGGGCGGATCAGCCCCAGCATTTT
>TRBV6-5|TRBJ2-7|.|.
CASSYSKYSYEQYF
TGTGCCAGCAGTTACTCGAAGTATAGCTACGAGCAGTACTTC
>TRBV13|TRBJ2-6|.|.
CASSGGPGANVLTF
TGTGCCAGCAGCGGGGGTCCCGGGGCCAACGTCCTGACTTTC
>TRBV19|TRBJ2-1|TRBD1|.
CASSTRQGSYNEQFF
TGTGCCAGTAGTACGAGACAGGGATCCTACAATGAGCAGTTCTTC
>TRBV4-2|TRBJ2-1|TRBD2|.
CASSYATGGGNNEQFF
TGTGCCAGCAGCTATGCAACTGGCGGGGGGAACAATGAGCAGTTCTTC
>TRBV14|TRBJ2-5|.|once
CASSGYSPETQYF
TGTGCCAGCAGTGGGTACTCCCCGGAGACCCAGTACTTC
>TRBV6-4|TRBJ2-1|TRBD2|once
CASSDSTSGSSSYNEQFF
TGTGCCAGCAGTGACTCGACTAGCGGGTCGAGCTCCTACAATGAGCAGTTCTTC
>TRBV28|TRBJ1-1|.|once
CASSILAEAFF
TGTGCCAGCAGTATACTCGCTGAAGCTTTCTTT
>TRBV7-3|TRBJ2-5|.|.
CASSLNNQETQYF
TGTGCCAGCAGCTTAAACAACCAAGAGACCCAGTACTTC
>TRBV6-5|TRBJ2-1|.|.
CASSYSKAGRWFF
TGTGCCAGCAGTTACTCGAAGGCAGGGCGGTGGTTCTTC
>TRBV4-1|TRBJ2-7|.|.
CASSQEGYEQYF
TGCGCCAGCAGCCAAGAGGGGTATGAGCAGTACTTC
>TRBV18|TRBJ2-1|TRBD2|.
CASSVAGGQYNEQFF
TGTGCCAGCTCAGTAGCGGGGGGGCAGTACAATGAGCAGTTCTTC
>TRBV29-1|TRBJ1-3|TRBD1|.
CSAQQGASSGNTIYF
TGCAGCGCCCAACAGGGGGCCAGCTCTGGAAACACCATATATTTT
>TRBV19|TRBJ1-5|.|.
CASSTRPVGGQPQHF
TGTGCCAGTAGTACCCGGCCAGTGGGTGGTCAGCCCCAGCATTTT
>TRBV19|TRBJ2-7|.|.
CASSTLTRREQYF
TGTGCCAGTAGTACGTTGACTAGGCGGGAGCAGTACTTC
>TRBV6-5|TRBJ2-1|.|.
CASSSGSYNEQFF
TGTGCCAGCAGTAGCGGTTCCTACAATGAGCAGTTCTTC